This entry concerns a single T cell receptor beta chain. The target antigen is unknown. This sample is part of a study of cytomegalovirus exposure and HLA in healthy donors. About the research overall: Both the roughly 120 validation repertoires and the approximately 700 first-cohort repertoires used the same platform, as reported by a later analysis.

The study, taken as a whole, reports: According to the study, roughly 160 TCR beta chains were cytomegalovirus-associated. A subsequent analysis found that TCR clusters from the first cohort also tended to co-occur in the 120 or so validation repertoires, with approximately 94% of cluster scores above 0. Rare TCR sequences predominated, though certain public TCRs were found in many donors.

The V and J ends lost 5 bases and 9 bases respectively, with 8 bases between them. The length of the CDR3 is 11 residues. Germline lookup yields CDR1 SNHLY and CDR2 FYNNEI. TCRdb's copy holds only in-frame clones and misses some; the assay was immunoSEQ multiplex PCR. The data hold more than 45,000 clones, with nearly 90% observed a single time. This receptor was obtained from a woman aged 18-35 years in good health and CMV-seronegative. The sequenced sample was PBMCs. This chain connects TRBV2 to TRBJ1-5; D is unresolved. CDR3 amino acids: CASSIAGPQHF. In DNA, the CDR3 is TGTGCCAGCAGTATCGCGGGGCCCCAGCATTTT. Drawing the rest from reference TRBV2 and TRBJ1-5, the complete variable domain is EPEVTQTPSHQVTQMGQEVILRCVPISNHLYFYWYRQILGQKVEFLVSFYNNEISEKSEIFDDQFSVERPDGSNFTLKIRSTKLEDSAMYFCASSIAGPQHFGDGTRLSIL.